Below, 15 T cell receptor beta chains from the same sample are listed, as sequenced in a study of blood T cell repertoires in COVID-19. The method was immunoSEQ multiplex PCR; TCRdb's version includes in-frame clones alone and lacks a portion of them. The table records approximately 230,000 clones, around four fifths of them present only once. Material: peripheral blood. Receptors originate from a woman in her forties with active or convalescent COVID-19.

Written as DNA, the CDR3 is TGTGCCAGCAGCCAAGACGGGCGGGGCTATGGCTACACCTTC. Amino acid sequence: CASSQDGRGYGYTF. The rearrangement uses TRBV4-2 and TRBJ1-2, with D unclear. This CDR3 comprises 14 residues. Germline V CDR1 and CDR2: LGHNA, YNFKEQ. V was pared by 0 bases and J by 4 bases, with 9 bases between.

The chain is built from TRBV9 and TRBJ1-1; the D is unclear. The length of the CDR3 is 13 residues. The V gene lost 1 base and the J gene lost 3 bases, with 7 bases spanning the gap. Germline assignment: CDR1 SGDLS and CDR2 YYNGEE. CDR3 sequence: CASSVSPDTEAFF. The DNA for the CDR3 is TGTGCCAGCAGCGTATCACCGGACACTGAAGCTTTCTTT.

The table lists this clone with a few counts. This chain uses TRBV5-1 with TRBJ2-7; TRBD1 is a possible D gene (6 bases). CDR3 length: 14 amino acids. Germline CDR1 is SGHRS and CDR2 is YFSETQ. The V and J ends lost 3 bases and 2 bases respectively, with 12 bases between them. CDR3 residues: CASSWGTGTYEQYF. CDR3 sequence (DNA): TGCGCCAGCAGCTGGGGAACAGGGACCTACGAGCAGTACTTC.

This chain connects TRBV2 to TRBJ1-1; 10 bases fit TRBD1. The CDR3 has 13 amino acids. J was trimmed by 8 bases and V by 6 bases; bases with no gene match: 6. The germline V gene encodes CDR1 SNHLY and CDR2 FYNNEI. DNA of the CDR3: TGTGCCAGCAGCGTGGGACAGGGGAGAGAAGCTTTCTTT. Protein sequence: CASSVGQGREAFF.

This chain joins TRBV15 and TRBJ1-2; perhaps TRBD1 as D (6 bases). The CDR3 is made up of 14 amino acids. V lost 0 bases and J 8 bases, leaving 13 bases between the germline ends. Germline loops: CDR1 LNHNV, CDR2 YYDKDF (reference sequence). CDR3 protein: CATSRDLGGWGYTF. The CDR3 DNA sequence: TGTGCCACCAGCAGAGATTTAGGGGGTTGGGGCTACACCTTC.

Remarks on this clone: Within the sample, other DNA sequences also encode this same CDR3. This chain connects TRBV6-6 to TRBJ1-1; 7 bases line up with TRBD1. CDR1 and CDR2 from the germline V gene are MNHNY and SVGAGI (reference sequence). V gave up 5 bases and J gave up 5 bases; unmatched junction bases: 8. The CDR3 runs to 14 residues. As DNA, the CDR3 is TGTGCCAGCAGTCCCAGGACAGGAGGTACTGAAGCTTTCTTT. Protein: CASSPRTGGTEAFF.

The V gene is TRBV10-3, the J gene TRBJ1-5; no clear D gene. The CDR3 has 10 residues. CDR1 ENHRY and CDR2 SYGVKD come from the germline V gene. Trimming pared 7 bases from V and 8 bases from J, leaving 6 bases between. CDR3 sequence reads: CAITPEPQHF. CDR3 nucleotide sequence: TGTGCCATCACTCCGGAGCCCCAGCATTTT.

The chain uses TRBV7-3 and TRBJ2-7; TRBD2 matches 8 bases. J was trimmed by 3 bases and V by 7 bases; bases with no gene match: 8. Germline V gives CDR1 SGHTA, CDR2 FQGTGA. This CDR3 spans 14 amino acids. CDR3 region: CASTAGAGGYEQYF. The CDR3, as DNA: TGTGCCAGCACGGCGGGGGCGGGGGGCTACGAGCAGTACTTC. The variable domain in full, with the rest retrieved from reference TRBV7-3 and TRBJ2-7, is GAGVSQTPSNKVTEKGKYVELRCDPISGHTALYWYRQSLGQGPEFLIYFQGTGAADDSGLPNDRFFAVRPEGSVSTLKIQRTERGDSAVYLCASTAGAGGYEQYFGPGTRLTVT.

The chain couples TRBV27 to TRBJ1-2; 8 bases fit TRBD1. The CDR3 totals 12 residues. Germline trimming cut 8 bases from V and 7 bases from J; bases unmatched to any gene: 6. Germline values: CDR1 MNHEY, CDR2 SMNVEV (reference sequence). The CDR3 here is CASRQGAGGYTF. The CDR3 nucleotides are TGTGCCAGCCGGCAGGGGGCAGGTGGCTACACCTTC.

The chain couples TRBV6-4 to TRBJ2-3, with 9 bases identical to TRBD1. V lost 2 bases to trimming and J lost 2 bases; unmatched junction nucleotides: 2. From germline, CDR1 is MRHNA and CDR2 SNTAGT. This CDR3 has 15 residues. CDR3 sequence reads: CASSDGDRATDTQYF. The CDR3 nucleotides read TGTGCCAGCAGTGACGGGGACAGGGCCACAGATACGCAGTATTTT.

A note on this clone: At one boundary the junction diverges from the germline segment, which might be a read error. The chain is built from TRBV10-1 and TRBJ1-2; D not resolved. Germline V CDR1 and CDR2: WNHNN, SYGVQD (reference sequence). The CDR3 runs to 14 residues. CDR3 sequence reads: CASSEYPDTPSPLF. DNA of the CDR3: TGCGCCAGCAGTGAATACCCAGACACCCCATCACCTCTCTTC.

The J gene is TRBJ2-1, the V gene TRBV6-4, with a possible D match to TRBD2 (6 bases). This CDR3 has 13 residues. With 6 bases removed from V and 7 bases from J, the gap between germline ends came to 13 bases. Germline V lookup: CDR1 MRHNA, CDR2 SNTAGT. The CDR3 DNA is TGTGCCAGCAGGAATAGCCGGGGGAATGAGCAGTTCTTC. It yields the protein CASRNSRGNEQFF.

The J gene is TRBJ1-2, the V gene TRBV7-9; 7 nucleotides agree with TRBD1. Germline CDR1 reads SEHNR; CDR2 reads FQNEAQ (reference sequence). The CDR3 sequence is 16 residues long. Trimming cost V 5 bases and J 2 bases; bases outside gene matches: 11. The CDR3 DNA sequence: TGTGCCAGCAGCGCGAGATCCGGGACAGAGAACTATGGCTACACCTTC. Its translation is CASSARSGTENYGYTF.

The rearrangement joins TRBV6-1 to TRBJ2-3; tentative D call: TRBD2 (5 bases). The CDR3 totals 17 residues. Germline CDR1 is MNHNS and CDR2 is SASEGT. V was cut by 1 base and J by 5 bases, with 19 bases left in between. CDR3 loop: CASSEELDLLGGDTQYF. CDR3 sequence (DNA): TGTGCCAGCAGTGAAGAATTGGACTTACTCGGCGGAGATACGCAGTATTTT.

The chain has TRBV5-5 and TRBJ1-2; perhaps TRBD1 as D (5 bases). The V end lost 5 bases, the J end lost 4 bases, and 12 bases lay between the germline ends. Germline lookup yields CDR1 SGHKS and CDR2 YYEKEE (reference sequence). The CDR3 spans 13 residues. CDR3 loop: CASSLQDSYGYTF. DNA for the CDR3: TGTGCCAGCAGTTTACAGGATTCCTATGGCTACACCTTC.